This paragraph reports one T cell receptor beta chain. Its antigen is still unknown. The CDR3 spans 14 residues. The V gene lost 0 bases and the J gene lost 2 bases, with 8 bases spanning the gap. Germline V gives CDR1 SGHDT, CDR2 YYEEEE. The data derive from a study of T cell responses to AZD1222 COVID-19 vaccine. Overall study: Researchers grouped second doses given at about 4 or about 12 weeks into one pool. Study results and caveats: Nearly half of unique spike-specific TCRs reportedly avoided B.1.351 and B.1.1.7 mutated regions. It should be noted that donors were predominantly white British and more often female, and clonal diversity was possibly underestimated.

Clones were sequenced by immunoSEQ multiplex PCR, and TCRdb holds only the in-frame ones, with some missing. This sample has fewer than 200,000 clones, with about 90% found just once. Material: peripheral blood, obtained on day 0 of AZD1222 vaccination. This clonotype originated in an adult in good health. The chain joins TRBV5-6 to TRBJ2-5, with D unclear. The CDR3 is CASSLVGQQETQYF. CDR3 bases: TGTGCCAGCAGCTTGGTTGGGCAACAAGAGACCCAGTACTTC.